This note documents a single T cell receptor (beta chain) sequence. Its antigen is as yet unknown. The sample originates from a study of T cells in Graves' hyperthyroidism and ophthalmopathy. About the study: The initial diagnosis was the point when peripheral blood was collected, ahead of any treatment. The study's findings and limits: Stable hyperthyroidism was separated from ophthalmopathy by a model based on 13 V-J features. Blood also showed most of the thyroid clonotypes that were expanded above 0.001.

Exclusion criteria comprised uncontrolled infection, other autoimmune disease, pregnancy or lactation. The CDR3 runs to 15 residues. Germline assignment: CDR1 MNHNS and CDR2 SASEGT. Trimming shortened V by 0 bases and J by 9 bases, and 17 bases separated the two germline ends. TCR beta CDR3 regions were amplified from RNA. Using the HTBI primer set, a first-round RT-PCR was run on the TCR CDR3. TCRdb recomputed calls from the multiplex PCR reads with MiXCR, one row per CDR3 protein. The data hold around 520,000 distinct CDR3 sequences, with around a quarter observed a single time. The chain employs TRBV6-1 and TRBJ1-1; the D gene is possibly TRBD1 (6 bases). This receptor was taken from a woman between 25 and 40 years old with Graves' ophthalmopathy. The sequenced material came from blood. The chain's CDR3 is CASSEAGIGQGQAFF. The CDR3 DNA follows: TGTGCCAGCAGTGAAGCGGGTATAGGGCAGGGGCAAGCTTTCTTT.